This T cell receptor (beta chain) was observed in a study of shared clonotypes between healthy human individuals. Study results and caveats: About 5% of naive CD4 clonotypes were shared across several donors.

On sorted subsets, replicate PCRs used about 0.2 ug DNA, or about 33,000 T cell genomes. Sequencing was performed with immunoSEQ multiplex PCR; in TCRdb, only in-frame clones are kept and a portion is missing. The repertoire holds 2 million to 2.5 million clones, with approximately 96% as singletons. It was into CD45RA+ naive and CD45RA-negative memory subsets that the CD4+ cells were split. V lost 6 bases, J lost 5 bases, and 19 bases lay in between. Germline V gene lookup returns CDR1 SNHLY and CDR2 FYNNEI. The CDR3 contains 15 residues. As to this clone: Antigen: not known.

The chain uses TRBV2 and TRBJ2-5, with D maybe TRBD2 (6 bases). Sequenced sample: naive CD4+ T cells sorted from blood. Stated subset: CD45RA+ positively selected. The origin of this receptor is a man between 18 and 35 years old in good health. This CDR3 reads CASRGDFRASETQYF. The DNA for the CDR3 is TGTGCCAGCAGAGGGGACTTCCGAGCCAGTGAGACCCAGTACTTC.